The following is a T cell receptor (beta chain) sequence with its context. Its specificity is unknown. The sample originates from a study of T cell repertoires in cytomegalovirus infection. Turning to the study itself: Researchers turned to recently identified HLA-C-restricted CMV epitopes as well as well-studied HLA-B-restricted ones. It was the public TCR beta signatures that indicated both CMV infection and matching HLA type.

Study conclusions and caveats: Public TCR beta family frequency separated CMV-and-HLA carriers, including in an independent cohort.

CDR3 length equals 10 residues. The V end was cut by 3 bases, the J end by 12 bases, with 6 bases between. The germline V gene has CDR1 SNHLY and CDR2 FYNNEI. TCRdb processed the reads anew with MiXCR; each CDR3 protein has one entry. The top ten hold roughly 20% of the sample, which has roughly 340,000 distinct CDR3 sequences, around 29% seen once. This specimen was cultured PBMCs, taken from culture after CMV antigen stimulation. This chain joins TRBV2 and TRBJ2-1; the D is unclear. The sequence came from a human donor in good health (CMV status not recorded). Some clones in this sample may be carry-over from other donors' samples. As DNA, the CDR3 is TGTGCCAGCAGTGAGAAGCGGCAGTTCTTC. This codes for CASSEKRQFF.